A selection of T cell receptor beta chains follows, all from one sample in a study of T cells in localized non-small cell lung cancer. TCRdb's copy holds only in-frame clones and misses some; the assay was immunoSEQ multiplex PCR. The sample includes under 95,000 clones, around 84% of them seen just once. The starting material was peripheral blood, obtained before any cancer treatment. Receptors were obtained from a female donor older than 55 with stage I lung adenocarcinoma. CDR3s include the opening cysteine and the closing phenylalanine or tryptophan.

TRBJ2-7 | TRBV7-8 | CATSGRGRYEQYF
TRBJ1-1 | TRBV19 | CASTVPTGGVNTEAFF
TRBJ1-4 | TRBV11-3 | CASSLARHQGNEKLFF
TRBJ2-4 | TRBV4-1 | CASTPGGSLAKNIQYF
TRBJ1-2 | TRBV7-2 | CASSLPLSGWDPNYGYTF
TRBJ2-3 | TRBV15 | CATSTDTDTQYF
TRBJ2-5 | TRBV6-5 | CASITGETQYF
TRBJ1-4 | TRBV28 | CASSPDILTNEKLFF
TRBJ2-7 | TRBV7-9 | CASSPGFEQYF
TRBJ2-7 | TRBV4-3 | CASSQVWESSYEQYF
TRBJ1-3 | TRBV4-2 | CASSLGQGNTIYF
TRBJ1-2 | TRBV19 | CASGRQGTGYTF
TRBJ2-2 | TRBV7-2 | CASTPRGGVDTGELFF
TRBJ1-2 | TRBV29-1 | CSVVTGYGYTF
TRBJ2-2 | TRBV4-2 | CASSQDYSRGIGELFF
TRBJ2-7 | TRBV7-8 | CASSRTGQINSYEQYF
TRBJ2-1 | TRBV28 | CASRGDISYNEQFF
TRBJ1-2 | TRBV19 | CASSLPSWDRGRIGRGYTF
TRBJ1-1 | TRBV6-6 | CASSPGQGVRTEAFF
TRBJ2-7 | TRBV29-1 | CSVLSGSYEQYF
TRBJ2-7 | TRBV14 | CASSRVADSYEQYF
TRBJ2-3 | TRBV28 | CASTLVAGKTDTQYF
TRBJ2-5 | TRBV7-9 | CASSGGTGGETQYF
TRBJ1-3 | TRBV11-2 | CASSLDRGASGNTIYF
TRBJ2-7 | TRBV4-2 | CASSPTGTYEQYF
TRBJ1-2 | TRBV6-4 | CASSPHFPGQLYGYTF
TRBJ1-2 | TRBV28 | CATTGAGWGYTF
TRBJ1-6 | TRBV19 | CASSFRDRDSPLHF
TRBJ2-3 | TRBV4-3 | CASSRDRDSNTDTQYF
TRBJ2-1 | TRBV28 | CASSPSLAGGNNEQFF
TRBJ2-5 | TRBV6-1 | CASSEVGTGKETQYF
TRBJ1-1 | TRBV4-2 | CASSGDRGHTEAFF
TRBJ1-1 | TRBV6-5 | CASRASEAFF
TRBJ2-7 | TRBV5-1 | CASSFKQNYEQYF
TRBJ2-5 | TRBV7-2 | CASSLGTGGETQYF
TRBJ1-1 | TRBV2 | CASSSDWTGSPFF
TRBJ1-6 | TRBV30 | CAWKGSGGSYNSPLHF
TRBJ2-1 | TRBV29-1 | CSVGGPAGAFNEQFF
TRBJ2-1 | TRBV5-1 | CASSPALGEQFF
TRBJ1-1 | TRBV6-5 | CASRVTGNTEAFF
TRBJ1-2 | TRBV6-8 | CASSYGQGKYGYTF
TRBJ1-1 | TRBV28 | CASSIPQGWSEAFF
TRBJ2-7 | TRBV4-3 | CASSQATGSYEQYF